The rows below give T cell receptor beta chains drawn from one sample of a study of CD8 T cells in Susac syndrome. Using its own MiXCR run on the immunoSEQ multiplex PCR reads, TCRdb lists one record per CDR3 protein. The sample has approximately 280,000 distinct CDR3 sequences; more than 75% are singletons. The specimen was CD8+ T cells from PBMCs. These TCRs come from a human donor with multiple sclerosis. The CDR3 runs from the conserved cysteine through the conserved F or W. Fields, in order: V gene, clone size, CDR3 protein. Expanded clones get a size class; other rows say once, few or many, or leave the size out.

V: TRBV7-9; size: -; CDR3: CASSLGLTGLRNTEAFF
V: TRBV20-1; size: -; CDR3: CSARLAGNPREDYEQYF
V: TRBV12-1; size: -; CDR3: CASSSQGLAATYEQYF
V: TRBV10-2; size: -; CDR3: CASSGPPTDYSSYEQYF
V: TRBV9; size: -; CDR3: CASSEQTSGSETQYF
V: TRBV29-1; size: -; CDR3: CSVEGVPSGAYNEQFF
V: TRBV5-1; size: once; CDR3: CASSFSGNNNEQFF
V: TRBV21-1; size: -; CDR3: CASSTRERRQYF
V: TRBV4-1; size: -; CDR3: CASSQEVDRPYEQYF
V: TRBV21-1; size: -; CDR3: CASSKVGGGPETQYF
V: TRBV29-1; size: -; CDR3: CSVEDQATGQETQYF
V: TRBV5-5; size: -; CDR3: CASSPSGTRYEQYF
V: TRBV5-4; size: few; CDR3: CASSLYGNEQFF
V: TRBV19; size: -; CDR3: CASSIDLRQAGNQPQHF
V: TRBV6-1; size: few; CDR3: CATAGTGTYNEQFF
V: TRBV4-1; size: -; CDR3: CASSPGQGSGNTIYF
V: TRBV4-1; size: -; CDR3: CASSYRGQETEAFF
V: TRBV7-2; size: few; CDR3: CASSSVSGSEDEQYF
V: TRBV5-5; size: few; CDR3: CASSFGLAGGLYQETQYF
V: TRBV20-1; size: -; CDR3: CSARGLAEHRSYNEQFF
V: TRBV5-1; size: -; CDR3: CASSLFAGEQYF
V: TRBV7-9; size: -; CDR3: CASSLERDVGSPLHF
V: TRBV14; size: once; CDR3: CASSENSYEQYF
V: TRBV27; size: -; CDR3: CASSLSSGDRGTTEAFF
V: TRBV4-1; size: -; CDR3: CAISQVESGSAYNEQFF